The 5 T cell receptor beta chains in this list originate from one sample, sequenced in a study of T cell changes during pregnancy in multiple sclerosis. Clones were read by immunoSEQ multiplex PCR, and TCRdb kept only the in-frame ones, dropping some. Of over 85,000 clones listed, 90% to 95% are singletons. The sample was peripheral blood, taken after pregnancy. The receptors originated from a female donor in good health, enrolled as a control in a pregnancy study.

The chain has TRBV28 and TRBJ1-2, with a tentative D call TRBD1 (6 bases). Germline CDR1 MDHEN, CDR2 SYDVKM. The V and J ends lost 5 bases and 3 bases respectively, with 13 bases between them. The CDR3 length is 14 residues. CDR3 bases: TGTGCCAGCAGTAGAACGACAGGATACTATGGCTACACCTTC. It translates to CASSRTTGYYGYTF.

The chain joins TRBV5-4 to TRBJ2-5; 7 nucleotides agree with TRBD2. CDR1 is SGHNT, CDR2 YYREEE, per germline (reference sequence). The CDR3 is made up of 16 amino acids. Unmatched junction bases numbered 7, after V lost 1 base and J lost 1 base. CDR3 coding DNA: TGTGCCAGCAGCTTGTCACCAGCGGGGCCCCAAGAGACCCAGTACTTC. Translating it yields CASSLSPAGPQETQYF.

The chain is built from TRBV7-6 and TRBJ1-6, with 9 positions matching TRBD1. Trimming at V came to 0 bases and at J to 7 bases, leaving 1 base not matched to a gene. Germline lookup yields CDR1 SGHVS and CDR2 FNYEAQ. This CDR3 comprises 15 residues. The DNA of the CDR3 is TGTGCCAGCAGCTTAGCGGACAGGGGAAATTCACCCCTCCACTTT. Translating it yields CASSLADRGNSPLHF.

This clone was found once. V usage is TRBV7-9 and J usage is TRBJ1-3; TRBD1 is a possible D gene (6 bases). Germline-derived CDR1 and CDR2 are SEHNR and FQNEAQ (reference sequence). This CDR3 region has 13 residues. The V end was cut by 8 bases, the J end by 0 bases, with 8 bases between. The CDR3 nucleotides read TGTGCCAGCCTACAGGGCTCTGGAAACACCATATATTTT. Protein: CASLQGSGNTIYF. Full variable domain (missing parts from reference TRBV7-9 and TRBJ1-3): DTGVSQNPRHKITKRGQNVTFRCDPISEHNRLYWYRQTLGQGPEFLTYFQNEAQLEKSRLLSDRFSAERPKGSFSTLEIQRTEQGDSAMYLCASLQGSGNTIYFGEGSWLTVV.

This rearrangement joins TRBV19 to TRBJ1-3; no clear D gene. The CDR3 runs 14 residues. Trimming removed 4 bases from V and 2 bases from J, with 9 bases in between. Per the germline V gene, CDR1 is LNHDA and CDR2 is SQIVND (reference sequence). CDR3 sequence reads: CASSRRGTGNTIYF. The CDR3 nucleotides are TGTGCCAGTAGTAGGAGAGGAACTGGAAACACCATATATTTT.